A few counts support the clone carrying this T cell receptor beta chain. Trimming stripped 7 bases from V and 8 bases from J, with 20 bases between. This CDR3 comprises 14 residues. Per the germline V gene, CDR1 is MNHEY and CDR2 is SVGEGT. A single-stranded UMI oligo with SP2 sequence was ligated to cDNA 3' ends. An equimolar mix of RC1.1 and RC1.2 primed the beta chain across TRBC1 and TRBC2. TCRdb independently ran MiXCR on the UMI-ligation and nested PCR reads; one entry per CDR3 protein. Counted here are tens of thousands of distinct CDR3 sequences, approximately 7% occurring once; the ten biggest clones make up roughly 14%. This record belongs to a study of quantifying T cell responses using KT2 cells. Study context: Reverse transcription used primers in the TCR alpha and beta constant regions. A predetermined fluorescence threshold ended the second PCR, run as a qPCR.

The sample is PBMC spiked with counted cells of clone KT2. The receptor was derived from a human donor. The chain is built from TRBV6-2 or TRBV6-3 and TRBJ1-1; D call uncertain. The sample taken for sequencing was PBMCs spiked with cells of the T cell clone KT2. The CDR3 here is CASTRRAIEGEAFF. The CDR3 region has the DNA TGTGCCAGCACCCGCCGAGCAATTGAGGGAGAAGCTTTCTTT.